The rows below give T cell receptor beta chains drawn from one sample of a study of siplizumab effects on memory and regulatory T cells. The table came from immunoSEQ multiplex PCR; TCRdb's copy has only in-frame clones and leaves some out. The sample records roughly 62,000 clones, approximately 93% being singletons. Sequencing input: CD8+ T cells sorted from blood. The receptors derive from a human donor in good health. CDR3s leave out the opening cysteine and the closing phenylalanine or tryptophan. Fields, in order: CDR3 protein, V gene.

TSGNLAGLYNEQF	TRBV12-5
ASSLGQEGFYEQY	TRBV5-1
ASSELAEGGNEQF	TRBV6-1
ASSLAQGGETQY	TRBV10-1
ASSPIDRLGNTIY	TRBV14
ASSPHGNNEQF	TRBV9
ASSSFGSELETQY	TRBV28
ASSLYGGAYEQY	TRBV7-8
ASSDQDLGTEAF	TRBV6-1
AIKPHREVEDGYT	TRBV10-3
ASSWRDTEAF	TRBV7-9
ASTKGGNTGELF	TRBV6-9
ASSSQGGEQY	TRBV7-3
ASSYSAGDTQY	TRBV6-6
ASSGDRDRGLYGYT	TRBV9